This T cell receptor beta chain was captured by sequencing in a study of OX40 agonist ivuxolimab in advanced cancers. Overall study: Participants averaged about 60 years of age (range roughly 20 to 90) and were 75% to 90% male.

Produced via immunoSEQ multiplex PCR; TCRdb's table is partial and in-frame only. Of about 130,000 clones listed, approximately 90% were seen once; the top ten hold 1.1%. The count of this clone is one. This sequence originates from an adult with an advanced solid tumor such as melanoma, head and neck, liver or kidney cancer. The source material was CD4+ or CD8+ T cells sorted from blood, sampled in a trial of the OX40 agonist ivuxolimab.

Here the CDR3 reads CASSRQGRTYNEQFF. For the CDR3, the DNA is TGTGCCAGCTCACGACAGGGTCGCACCTACAATGAGCAGTTCTTC. The gene calls are TRBV18 and TRBJ2-1; 7 positions match TRBD1. Germline CDR1 is KGHSH and CDR2 is LQKENI. The V segment lost 4 bases and the J segment 2 bases; nucleotides outside the gene matches: 5. This CDR3 region has 15 residues.